A single sample is the source of the 14 T cell receptor beta chains below, sequenced in a study of OX40 agonist ivuxolimab in advanced cancers. The protocol was immunoSEQ multiplex PCR, while the TCRdb copy is restricted to in-frame clones and leaves out a portion. The top ten hold around 13% of the sample, which has 40,000 or so clones, more than 75% seen once. Sequencing was performed on CD4+ or CD8+ T cells sorted from blood, taken in a trial of the OX40 agonist ivuxolimab. Every receptor here comes from an adult with an advanced solid tumor such as melanoma, head and neck, liver or kidney cancer.

This clone has just a few counts. V is TRBV28 and J is TRBJ2-5, with TRBD2 matching over 11 bases. The CDR3 runs 17 residues. Per the germline V gene, CDR1 is MDHEN and CDR2 is SYDVKM. With 2 bases clipped from V and 7 bases from J, the junction kept 12 bases outside the gene matches. CDR3 in DNA: TGTGCCAGCAGTTTACCTGGGACTAGCGGCTTTTACGGGACCCAGTACTTC. Its protein is CASSLPGTSGFYGTQYF.

The chain combines TRBV5-4 with TRBJ1-2; 8 bases align to TRBD1. Looked up from germline, CDR1 is SGHNT and CDR2 is YYREEE (reference sequence). J gave up 7 bases and V 0 bases, and 5 bases lay outside the gene matches. CDR3 length: 14 residues. CDR3 region: CASSLAGGRFGYTF. As DNA, the CDR3 is TGTGCCAGCAGCTTGGCAGGGGGCAGGTTTGGCTACACCTTC.

This chain uses TRBV6-5 with TRBJ2-3; no definite D call. Trimming stripped 2 bases from V and 6 bases from J, with 6 bases between. Germline CDR1 is MNHEY and CDR2 is SVGAGI. The CDR3 sequence is 12 residues long. The CDR3 loop reads CASSYPTDTQYF. The CDR3 DNA reads as TGTGCCAGCAGTTACCCCACCGATACGCAGTATTTT.

The chain combines TRBV5-1 with TRBJ1-4, with a possible D match to TRBD1 (6 bases). CDR3 length: 16 amino acids. The V gene lost 5 bases and the J gene lost 2 bases, with 16 bases spanning the gap. CDR1 SGHRS and CDR2 YFSETQ come from the germline V gene. The CDR3 sequence: CASSWAGAGTNEKLFF. The CDR3 DNA is TGCGCCAGCAGTTGGGCAGGGGCCGGGACTAATGAAAAACTGTTTTTT.

This chain joins TRBV19 and TRBJ1-4; the D gene is possibly TRBD1 (6 bases). Looked up from germline, CDR1 is LNHDA and CDR2 is SQIVND (reference sequence). There are 14 residues in the CDR3. V lost 3 bases and J lost 6, with 11 bases in between. CDR3 region: CASSIWGLDEKLFF. The CDR3 DNA is TGTGCCAGTAGTATTTGGGGGCTCGATGAAAAACTGTTTTTT.

This clone is labeled as large (0.1 to 1%). The CDR3, as DNA: TGTGCCAGCAGTTTTGCCGACGCGAACACCGGGGAGCTGTTTTTT. It specifies CASSFADANTGELFF. V is TRBV27 and J is TRBJ2-2; no definite D call. Germline V gives CDR1 MNHEY, CDR2 SMNVEV (reference sequence). V lost 3 bases to trimming and J lost 0 bases, with 8 bases between them. This CDR3 has 15 amino acids.

The chain employs TRBV27 and TRBJ1-2; D remains unclear. There are 12 residues in the CDR3. The ends were cut back, 4 bases at V and 10 bases at J, with 13 bases in the middle. The germline CDR1 and CDR2 sequences are MNHEY and SMNVEV (reference sequence). For the CDR3, the DNA is TGTGCCAGCAGTTCCATCCGGGGAAACTACACCTTC. Its protein is CASSSIRGNYTF.

The chain couples TRBV10-3 to TRBJ1-2; TRBD1 agrees at 9 bases. CDR1 and CDR2 from the germline V gene are ENHRY and SYGVKD. CDR3 length: 17 residues. V lost 4 bases to trimming and J lost 6 bases; unmatched junction nucleotides: 15. As DNA, the CDR3 is TGTGCCATCAGTGGAAAGGGACAGGGCCCCCTAAACGATGGCTACACCTTC. Translation: CAISGKGQGPLNDGYTF.

The V and J genes are TRBV27 and TRBJ2-7, with 10 bases fitting TRBD2. V shed 8 bases and J 7 bases; nucleotides not matched to a gene: 11. The CDR3 is 14 amino acids. CDR1 is MNHEY, CDR2 SMNVEV, per germline (reference sequence). The CDR3 sequence is CASSPSGGAGEQYF. The CDR3 DNA sequence: TGTGCCAGCTCACCCAGCGGGGGGGCCGGGGAGCAGTACTTC.

V usage is TRBV19 and J usage is TRBJ2-1; the match to TRBD2 covers 8 bases. The ends lost 7 bases at V and 3 bases at J; junction bases unmatched: 5. CDR1 is LNHDA, CDR2 SQIVND, per germline (reference sequence). The length of the CDR3 is 14 residues. CDR3 region: CASKITSGYNEQFF. The CDR3, as DNA: TGTGCCAGTAAAATTACTAGCGGCTACAATGAGCAGTTCTTC.

The rearrangement uses TRBV6-5 and TRBJ1-5; D not certain. CDR3 size: 14 residues. From germline, CDR1 is MNHEY and CDR2 SVGAGI. V dropped 2 bases and J dropped 9 bases, with 14 bases sitting between them. The CDR3 DNA is TGTGCCAGCAGTTACGGGGATGGGGTACGGCCCCAGCATTTT. Amino acids: CASSYGDGVRPQHF.

The J gene is TRBJ2-1, the V gene TRBV30; 11 nucleotides line up with TRBD2. This CDR3 is built from 17 residues. CDR1 is GTSNPN and CDR2 is SVGIG in the germline V gene (reference sequence). V lost 2 bases to trimming and J lost 4 bases; unmatched junction nucleotides: 10. The DNA of the CDR3 is TGTGCCTGGAGTTACCTAGCGGGGGGCGGTTCGTACAATGAGCAGTTCTTC. Amino acids: CAWSYLAGGGSYNEQFF.

The rearrangement links TRBV6-5 to TRBJ1-1, with 8 bases lining up with TRBD1. V gave up 2 bases and J gave up 11 bases; unmatched junction bases: 13. Germline CDR1 and CDR2: MNHEY and SVGAGI. This CDR3 comprises 15 residues. In nucleotides, the CDR3 is TGTGCCAGCAGTTACCGGACTGGACAGGGCCTCTCGGCTTTCTTT. This gives the protein CASSYRTGQGLSAFF.

The rearrangement links TRBV13 to TRBJ2-2; no definite D call. Germline assignment: CDR1 PRHDT and CDR2 FYEKMQ (reference sequence). Trimming took off 3 bases at V and 8 bases at J, with 13 bases between the two ends. The length of the CDR3 is 14 residues. CDR3 sequence: CASSFQQTAGELFF. In DNA, the CDR3 is TGTGCCAGCAGCTTTCAACAGACCGCAGGGGAGCTGTTTTTT.